This T cell receptor (beta chain) was observed in a study of PD-1 blockade in classical Hodgkin lymphoma. Study details: Intravenous nivolumab at 3 mg/kg was given to patients every 2 weeks.

Exposure to brentuximab vedotin varied, and each patient had relapsed following autologous stem cell transplantation. Complete response, partial response or progressive disease made up the best responses. TCRdb keeps only in-frame clones here, not all; method: immunoSEQ multiplex PCR. The data show approximately 26,000 clones, 60% to 85% seen once. Sequencing used peripheral blood mononuclear cells (PBMCs), obtained before the second cycle of nivolumab. The clonotype originates from a human donor with classical Hodgkin lymphoma.

CDR3: CASSLEGHEQYF. In DNA form, the CDR3 reads TGCGCCAGCAGCTTGGAGGGACACGAGCAGTACTTC. This sequence joins TRBV5-1 and TRBJ2-7; D may be TRBD1 or TRBD2 (5 bases each). The CDR3 has 12 amino acids. CDR1 SGHRS and CDR2 YFSETQ come from the germline V gene. V was cut by 0 bases and J by 5 bases, with 6 bases left in between.